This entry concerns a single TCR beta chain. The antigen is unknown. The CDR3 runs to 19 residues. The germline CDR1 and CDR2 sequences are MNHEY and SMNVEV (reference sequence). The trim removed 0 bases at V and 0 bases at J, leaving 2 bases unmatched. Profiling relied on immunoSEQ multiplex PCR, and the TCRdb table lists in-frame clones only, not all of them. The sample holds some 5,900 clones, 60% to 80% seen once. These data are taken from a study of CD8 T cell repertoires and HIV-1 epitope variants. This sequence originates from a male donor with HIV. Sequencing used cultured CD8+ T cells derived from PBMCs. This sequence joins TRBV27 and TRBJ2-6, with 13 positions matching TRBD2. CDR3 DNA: TGTGCCAGCAGTTTATCAGGGACTAGCGGGGTCTCTGGGGCCAACGTCCTGACTTTC. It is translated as CASSLSGTSGVSGANVLTF.